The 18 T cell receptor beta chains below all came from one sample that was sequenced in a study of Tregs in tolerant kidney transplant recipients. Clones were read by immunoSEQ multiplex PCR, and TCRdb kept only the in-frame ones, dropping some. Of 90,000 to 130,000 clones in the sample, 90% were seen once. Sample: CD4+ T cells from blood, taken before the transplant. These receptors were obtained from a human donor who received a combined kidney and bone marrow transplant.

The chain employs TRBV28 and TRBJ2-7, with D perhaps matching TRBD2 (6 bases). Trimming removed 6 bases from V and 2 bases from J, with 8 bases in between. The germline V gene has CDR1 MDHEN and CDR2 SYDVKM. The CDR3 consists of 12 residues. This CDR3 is CASSREPYEQYF. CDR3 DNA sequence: TGTGCCAGCAGCCGGGAGCCCTACGAGCAGTACTTC.

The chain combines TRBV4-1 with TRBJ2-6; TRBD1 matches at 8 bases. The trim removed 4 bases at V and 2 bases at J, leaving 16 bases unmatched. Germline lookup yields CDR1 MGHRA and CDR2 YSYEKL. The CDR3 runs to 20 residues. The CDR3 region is CASSLGGPGTGWAGANVLTF. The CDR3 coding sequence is TGCGCCAGCAGCCTAGGGGGCCCCGGGACAGGTTGGGCTGGGGCCAACGTCCTGACTTTC.

CDR3 coding DNA: TGTGCCAGTAGGGGACCGGGACAGGGAACATGGGGCCAGTACTTC. Its protein is CASRGPGQGTWGQYF. This chain uses TRBV19 with TRBJ2-5, with TRBD1 matching 9 bases. The V gene end was trimmed by 6 bases and the J gene end by 10 bases; junction bases not matched to a gene: 15. Looked up from germline, CDR1 is LNHDA and CDR2 is SQIVND (reference sequence). The CDR3 has 15 amino acids.

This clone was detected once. CDR3 amino acids: CAISGAGQGSLTYNSPLHF. The CDR3 DNA reads TGTGCCATCAGTGGTGCGGGACAGGGTTCGTTAACCTATAATTCACCCCTCCACTTT. The J gene is TRBJ1-6, the V gene TRBV10-3; 9 bases line up with TRBD1. V was clipped by 4 bases and J by 2 bases; unmatched bases: 12. This CDR3 has 19 residues. Per germline, CDR1 ENHRY and CDR2 SYGVKD.

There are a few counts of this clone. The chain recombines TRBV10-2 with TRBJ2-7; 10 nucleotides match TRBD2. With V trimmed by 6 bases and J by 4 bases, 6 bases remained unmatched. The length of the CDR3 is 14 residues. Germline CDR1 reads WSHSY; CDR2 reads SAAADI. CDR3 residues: CASRETSGRYEQYF. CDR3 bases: TGCGCCAGCAGGGAGACTAGCGGGCGGTACGAGCAGTACTTC.

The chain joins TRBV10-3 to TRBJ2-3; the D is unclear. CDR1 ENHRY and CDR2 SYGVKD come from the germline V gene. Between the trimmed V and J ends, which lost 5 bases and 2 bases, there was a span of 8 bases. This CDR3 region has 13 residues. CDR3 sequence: CAISPVATDTQYF. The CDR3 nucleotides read TGTGCCATCAGTCCAGTCGCCACAGATACGCAGTATTTT.

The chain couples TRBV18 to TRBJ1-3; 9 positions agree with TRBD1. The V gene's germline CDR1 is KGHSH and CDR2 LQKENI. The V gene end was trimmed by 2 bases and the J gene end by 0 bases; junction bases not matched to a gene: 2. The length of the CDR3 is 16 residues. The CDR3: CASSPNRGLSGNTIYF. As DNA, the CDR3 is TGTGCCAGCTCACCAAACAGGGGGCTCTCTGGAAACACCATATATTTT.

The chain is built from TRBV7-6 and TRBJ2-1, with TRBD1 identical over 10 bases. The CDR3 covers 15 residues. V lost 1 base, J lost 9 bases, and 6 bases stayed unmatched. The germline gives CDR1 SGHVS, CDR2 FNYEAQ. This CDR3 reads CASSLEGDRGGEQFF. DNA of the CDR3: TGTGCCAGCAGCTTAGAGGGGGACAGGGGTGGTGAGCAGTTCTTC.

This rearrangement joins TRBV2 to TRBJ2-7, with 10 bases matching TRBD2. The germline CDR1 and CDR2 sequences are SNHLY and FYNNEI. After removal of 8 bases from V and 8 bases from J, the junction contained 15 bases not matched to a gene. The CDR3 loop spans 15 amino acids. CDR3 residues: CASGGGLASSTKQYF. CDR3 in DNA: TGTGCCAGCGGGGGGGGACTAGCGTCCTCTACGAAGCAGTACTTC.

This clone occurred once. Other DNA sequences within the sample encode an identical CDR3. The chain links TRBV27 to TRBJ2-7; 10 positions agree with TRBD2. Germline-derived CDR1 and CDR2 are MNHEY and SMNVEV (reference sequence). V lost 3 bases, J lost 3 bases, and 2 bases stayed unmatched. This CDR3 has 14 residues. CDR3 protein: CASSFTSGIYEQYF. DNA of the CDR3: TGTGCCAGCAGTTTCACTAGCGGGATCTACGAGCAGTACTTC.

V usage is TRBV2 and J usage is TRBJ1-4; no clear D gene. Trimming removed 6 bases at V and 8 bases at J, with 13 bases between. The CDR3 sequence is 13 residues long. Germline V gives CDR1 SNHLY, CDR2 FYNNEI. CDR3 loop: CASSNLTPEKLFF. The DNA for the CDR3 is TGTGCCAGCAGCAATTTGACTCCAGAAAAACTGTTTTTT.

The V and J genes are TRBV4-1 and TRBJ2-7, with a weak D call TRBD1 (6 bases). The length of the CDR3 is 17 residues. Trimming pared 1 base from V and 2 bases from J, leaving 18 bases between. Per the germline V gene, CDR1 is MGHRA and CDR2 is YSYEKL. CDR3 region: CASSQVRAGTPTYEQYF. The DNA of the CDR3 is TGCGCCAGCAGCCAAGTTAGGGCCGGGACACCGACCTACGAGCAGTACTTC.

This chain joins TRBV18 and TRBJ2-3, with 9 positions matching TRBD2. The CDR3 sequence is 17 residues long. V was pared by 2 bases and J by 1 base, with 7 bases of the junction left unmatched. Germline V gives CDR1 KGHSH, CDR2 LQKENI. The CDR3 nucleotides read TGTGCCAGCTCACCAGGGCGGATAGCGGGAGGCACAGATACGCAGTATTTT. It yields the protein CASSPGRIAGGTDTQYF.

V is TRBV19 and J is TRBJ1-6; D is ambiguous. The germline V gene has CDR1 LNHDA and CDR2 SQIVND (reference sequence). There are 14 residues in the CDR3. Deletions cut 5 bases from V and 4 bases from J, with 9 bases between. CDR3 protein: CASSSGAYNSPLHF. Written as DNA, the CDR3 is TGTGCCAGTAGTTCCGGAGCTTATAATTCACCCCTCCACTTT. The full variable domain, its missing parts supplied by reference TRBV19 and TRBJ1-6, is DGGITQSPKYLFRKEGQNVTLSCEQNLNHDAMYWYRQDPGQGLRLIYYSQIVNDFQKGDIAEGYSVSREKKESFPLTVTSAQKNPTAFYLCASSSGAYNSPLHFGNGTRLTVT.

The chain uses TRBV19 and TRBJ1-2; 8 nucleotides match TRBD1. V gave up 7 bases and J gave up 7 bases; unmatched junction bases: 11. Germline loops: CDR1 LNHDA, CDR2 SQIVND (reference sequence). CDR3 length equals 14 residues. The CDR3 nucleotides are TGTGCCAGTATTCCAGGGGGCGTGAGATCTGGCTACACCTTC. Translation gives CASIPGGVRSGYTF. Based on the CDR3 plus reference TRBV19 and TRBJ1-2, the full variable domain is DGGITQSPKYLFRKEGQNVTLSCEQNLNHDAMYWYRQDPGQGLRLIYYSQIVNDFQKGDIAEGYSVSREKKESFPLTVTSAQKNPTAFYLCASIPGGVRSGYTFGSGTRLTVV.

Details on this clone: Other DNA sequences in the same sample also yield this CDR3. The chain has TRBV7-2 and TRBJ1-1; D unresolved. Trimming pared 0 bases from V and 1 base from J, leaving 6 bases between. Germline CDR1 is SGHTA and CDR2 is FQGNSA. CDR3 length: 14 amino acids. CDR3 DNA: TGTGCCAGCAGCTTAGCGCCCGGGAACACTGAAGCTTTCTTT. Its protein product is CASSLAPGNTEAFF.

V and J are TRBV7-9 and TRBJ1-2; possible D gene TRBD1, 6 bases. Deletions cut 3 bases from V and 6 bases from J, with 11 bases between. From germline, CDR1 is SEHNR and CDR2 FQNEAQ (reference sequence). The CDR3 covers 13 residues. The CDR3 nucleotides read TGTGCCAGCAGCTTTGGACAGAATAATGGCTACACCTTC. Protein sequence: CASSFGQNNGYTF. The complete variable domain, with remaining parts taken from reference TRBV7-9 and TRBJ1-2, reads DTGVSQNPRHKITKRGQNVTFRCDPISEHNRLYWYRQTLGQGPEFLTYFQNEAQLEKSRLLSDRFSAERPKGSFSTLEIQRTEQGDSAMYLCASSFGQNNGYTFGSGTRLTVV.

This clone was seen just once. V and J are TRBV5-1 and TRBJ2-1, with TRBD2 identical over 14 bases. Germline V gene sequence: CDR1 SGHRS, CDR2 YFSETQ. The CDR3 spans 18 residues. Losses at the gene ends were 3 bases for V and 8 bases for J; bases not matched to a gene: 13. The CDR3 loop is CASSSRTSGGLLQDEQFF. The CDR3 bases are TGCGCCAGCAGCTCCCGGACTAGCGGGGGGCTCTTACAGGATGAGCAGTTCTTC.